This T cell receptor beta chain was retrieved from a study of T cells in Graves' hyperthyroidism and ophthalmopathy. Whole-study findings and limits: Before onset, ophthalmopathy was predicted by the model a median approximately 6.6 months earlier. Stable hyperthyroidism was separated from ophthalmopathy by a model based on 13 V-J features.

For this clonotype: What it binds is not known.

This CDR3 is 14 amino acids long. Per the germline V gene, CDR1 is DFQATT and CDR2 is SNEGSKA (reference sequence). Trimming took off 5 bases at V and 0 bases at J, with 14 bases between the two ends. RNA transcripts yielded amplified TCR beta CDR3 regions. Researchers ran a first-round RT-PCR on the TCR CDR3 using the HTBI primer set. One entry per CDR3 protein results from TCRdb running MiXCR on the multiplex PCR reads. The table includes around 600,000 distinct CDR3 sequences, approximately 15% detected once. The source is a woman aged 45-60 years with Graves' ophthalmopathy. V is TRBV20-1 and J is TRBJ2-7; D perhaps matches TRBD1 (6 bases). The specimen was blood. The CDR3 coding sequence is TGCAGTGCTCCCACCAGGGGAAGCTCCTACGAGCAGTACTTC. This codes for CSAPTRGSSYEQYF.